Presented here are 26 T cell receptor beta chains from one specimen sequenced in a study of T-cell memory formation after mild COVID-19. One entry per CDR3 protein results from TCRdb running MiXCR on the 5' RACE reads. Of roughly 300,000 distinct CDR3 sequences in the sample, about a sixth were seen once. Sequenced input: PBMCs or a T cell subset sorted from them (not recorded which). The receptor set was obtained from a man between 18 and 35 years old who had mild COVID-19 (a few samples of this study predate the infection). Cell type and time point are not known.

The V call is TRBV28, the J call TRBJ1-6; tentatively, D is TRBD1 (6 bases). Germline V CDR1 and CDR2: MDHEN, SYDVKM. CDR3 size: 16 residues. V lost 8 bases to trimming and J lost 0 bases, with 14 bases between them. The CDR3 region has the DNA TGTGCCAGCTTGAGGGGGGAAAGCTCCTATAATTCACCCCTCCACTTT. Its protein is CASLRGESSYNSPLHF.

The chain recombines TRBV7-2 with TRBJ1-6, with 7 bases identical to TRBD1. The CDR3 runs to 14 residues. Germline V CDR1 and CDR2: SGHTA, FQGNSA. V lost 3 bases to trimming and J lost 9 bases; unmatched junction nucleotides: 5. CDR3 residues: CASSFGTVTSPLHF. The CDR3 DNA sequence: TGTGCCAGCAGCTTCGGGACAGTCACTTCACCCCTCCACTTT.

The chain recombines TRBV10-3 with TRBJ2-5; D unclear. CDR1 ENHRY and CDR2 SYGVKD come from the germline V gene. Trimming cost V 0 bases and J 3 bases, with 8 bases left between them. This CDR3 is 14 amino acids long. The CDR3 nucleotides read TGTGCCATCAGTGAGTCGAAGACAAAAGAGACCCAGTACTTC. It yields the protein CAISESKTKETQYF.

This clonotype was seen repeatedly, ten times or more. The chain combines TRBV4-1 with TRBJ1-1; D remains unclear. This CDR3 is built from 14 residues. Germline V gene data show CDR1 as MGHRA and CDR2 as YSYEKL. Trimming cost V 3 bases and J 5 bases, with 13 bases left between them. CDR3 in DNA: TGCGCCAGCAGCCACCCAAGGGCGGTTACTGAAGCTTTCTTT. Protein: CASSHPRAVTEAFF.

The sample holds a few counts of this clonotype. The gene calls are TRBV12-3 or TRBV12-4 and TRBJ2-3, with D unresolved. The CDR3 consists of 13 residues. Trimming removed 1 base at V and 2 bases at J, with 4 bases between. Here the CDR3 reads CASSLDITDTQYF. In DNA, the CDR3 is TGTGCCAGCAGTTTAGATATCACAGATACGCAGTATTTT.

This clonotype was counted a few times. The V call is TRBV7-9, the J call TRBJ2-2, with a weak D call TRBD2 (6 bases). This CDR3 has 17 residues. CDR1 and CDR2 from the germline V gene are SEHNR and FQNEAQ (reference sequence). The V and J ends lost 5 bases and 6 bases respectively, with 22 bases between them. CDR3 region: CASSPGGGGDLPGELFF. CDR3 nucleotides: TGTGCCAGCAGCCCCGGTGGGGGAGGAGACTTGCCCGGGGAGCTGTTTTTT.

This clonotype came up a few times. J is TRBJ2-7 and V is TRBV4-1, with TRBD2 as a possible D gene (5 bases). V was shortened by 1 base and J by 2 bases, with 12 bases between the two germline ends. The CDR3 is 15 residues long. The germline gives CDR1 MGHRA, CDR2 YSYEKL. CDR3 sequence reads: CASSQGASSAYEQYF. CDR3 DNA sequence: TGCGCCAGCAGCCAAGGCGCTAGCTCGGCCTACGAGCAGTACTTC.

This clonotype was counted only a few times. The chain links TRBV28 to TRBJ1-5, with 8 positions matching TRBD1. Germline V lookup: CDR1 MDHEN, CDR2 SYDVKM. V shed 7 bases and J 2 bases; nucleotides not matched to a gene: 4. The CDR3 covers 14 residues. CDR3 DNA sequence: TGTGCCAGCACAGGGGGCGAGGGCAATCAGCCCCAGCATTTT. As protein: CASTGGEGNQPQHF.

This clonotype has a handful of counts. The chain recombines TRBV4-1 with TRBJ1-5; D is unclear. The germline V gene has CDR1 MGHRA and CDR2 YSYEKL. V was cut by 0 bases and J by 1 base, with 7 bases left in between. This CDR3 contains 15 residues. The CDR3 DNA sequence: TGCGCCAGCAGCCAAGACGCGAGGAGCAATCAGCCCCAGCATTTT. This codes for CASSQDARSNQPQHF.

The chain's CDR3 is CASSVSTGGTVYTF. CDR3 DNA: TGTGCCAGCAGTGTTTCGACAGGGGGCACCGTATACACCTTC. The chain carries TRBV12-3 or TRBV12-4 and TRBJ1-2, with TRBD1 matching 10 bases. V trimming: 5 bases; J trimming: 11 bases; junction bases outside the gene matches: 11. CDR3 size: 14 residues.

This rearrangement joins TRBV7-9 to TRBJ1-5, with D uncertain. V shed 1 base and J shed 8 bases, with 9 bases lying between them. Per the germline V gene, CDR1 is SEHNR and CDR2 is FQNEAQ (reference sequence). The CDR3 has 13 residues. CDR3 in amino acids: CASSLVGAEPQHF. The CDR3 DNA is TGTGCCAGCAGCTTAGTTGGTGCGGAGCCCCAGCATTTT.

This clonotype was seen many times. The chain recombines TRBV6-5 with TRBJ1-5, with D maybe TRBD1 (5 bases). The V end lost 0 bases, the J end lost 7 bases, and 10 bases lay between the germline ends. CDR3 size: 14 residues. From germline, CDR1 is MNHEY and CDR2 SVGAGI. CDR3 in amino acids: CASSYSGGNQPQHF. DNA for the CDR3: TGTGCCAGCAGTTACTCGGGGGGTAACCAGCCCCAGCATTTT.

This sequence joins TRBV11-2 and TRBJ1-1, with a possible D match to TRBD1 (6 bases). CDR3 size: 14 residues. Trimming shortened V by 1 base and J by 5 bases, and 11 bases separated the two germline ends. Germline CDR1 is SGHAT and CDR2 is FQNNGV. This CDR3 is CASSLVRGRTEAFF. The CDR3 DNA reads TGTGCCAGCAGCTTAGTCAGGGGTCGAACTGAAGCTTTCTTT. The full variable domain, with the rest looked up from reference TRBV11-2 and TRBJ1-1, is EAGVAQSPRYKIIEKRQSVAFWCNPISGHATLYWYQQILGQGPKLLIQFQNNGVVDDSQLPKDRFSAERLKGVDSTLKIQPAKLEDSAVYLCASSLVRGRTEAFFGQGTRLTVV.

The chain employs TRBV27 and TRBJ1-5; D possibly corresponds to TRBD1 (5 bases). V lost 6 bases to trimming and J lost 0 bases, with 18 bases between them. Germline values: CDR1 MNHEY, CDR2 SMNVEV (reference sequence). This CDR3 has 17 residues. CDR3 sequence (DNA): TGTGCCAGCAGCCAATGGGGGGGGTGGAATAGCAATCAGCCCCAGCATTTT. It encodes CASSQWGGWNSNQPQHF.

The genes are TRBV14 and TRBJ1-1, with a tentative D call TRBD1 (5 bases). CDR3 length: 13 amino acids. V was cut by 5 bases and J by 1 base, with 8 bases left in between. Looked up from germline, CDR1 is SGHDN and CDR2 is FVKESK. This CDR3 is CASSGGSNTEAFF. As DNA, the CDR3 is TGTGCCAGCAGCGGGGGGTCGAACACTGAAGCTTTCTTT.

This clonotype was seen a handful of times. The chain has TRBV5-5 and TRBJ2-7, with D unclear. Per germline, CDR1 SGHKS and CDR2 YYEKEE (reference sequence). This CDR3 contains 13 residues. Trimming removed 0 bases at V and 7 bases at J, with 11 bases between. The CDR3 loop reads CASSLAEDLEQYV. The CDR3 DNA sequence: TGTGCCAGCAGCTTGGCCGAGGATCTTGAGCAGTACGTC.

There are a few counts of this clonotype. The CDR3 loop reads CASSSPVESNEQFF. The DNA of the CDR3 is TGTGCCAGCAGCTCCCCAGTCGAGAGCAATGAGCAGTTCTTC. The rearrangement uses TRBV7-2 and TRBJ2-1; D gene unclear. The CDR3 sequence is 14 residues long. The germline V gene encodes CDR1 SGHTA and CDR2 FQGNSA. The V end was cut by 4 bases, the J end by 6 bases, with 13 bases between.

V and J are TRBV12-3 or TRBV12-4 and TRBJ2-6; D perhaps matches TRBD1 (5 bases). V shed 2 bases and J shed 0 bases, with 14 bases lying between them. This CDR3 is built from 18 residues. The DNA for the CDR3 is TGTGCCAGCAGTTTAATCGACAGTCCCCTCTCTGGGGCCAACGTCCTGACTTTC. The encoded protein is CASSLIDSPLSGANVLTF.

The chain uses TRBV6-6 and TRBJ2-5; tentative D call: TRBD2 (6 bases). There are 15 residues in the CDR3. Germline V gene lookup returns CDR1 MNHNY and CDR2 SVGAGI (reference sequence). V lost 4 bases and J 4 bases, leaving 16 bases between the germline ends. Written as DNA, the CDR3 is TGTGCCAGCAGTTTCGCGGCGGGGAGCGGAGAGACCCAGTACTTC. Translation: CASSFAAGSGETQYF.

This clonotype was found a few times. This chain connects TRBV20-1 to TRBJ2-5, with 8 bases lining up with TRBD2. The trim removed 5 bases at V and 4 bases at J, leaving 12 bases unmatched. The CDR3 loop spans 15 amino acids. Germline CDR1 reads DFQATT; CDR2 reads SNEGSKA (reference sequence). The CDR3 DNA sequence: TGCAGTGCTCTCACCTCGGGGGGGCCCGGAGAGACCCAGTACTTC. This sequence encodes CSALTSGGPGETQYF.

This clonotype appeared a few times. J is TRBJ1-2 and V is TRBV3-1, with D perhaps TRBD1 (5 bases). Trimming took 5 bases from V and 4 from J, leaving 17 bases between them. The CDR3 covers 15 residues. From germline, CDR1 is LGHDT and CDR2 YNNKEL (reference sequence). CDR3 in DNA: TGTGCCAGCAGCTTTGGGACGTCCACTTCCTATGGCTACACCTTC. This encodes CASSFGTSTSYGYTF.

This clonotype came up a few times. The chain recombines TRBV6-2 or TRBV6-3 with TRBJ2-5; D is possibly TRBD2 (5 bases). Germline values: CDR1 MNHEY, CDR2 SVGEGT. This CDR3 is built from 15 residues. Trimming stripped 5 bases from V and 5 bases from J, with 18 bases between. Here the CDR3 reads CASSPGGPARETQYF. CDR3 DNA sequence: TGTGCCAGCAGTCCTGGCGGGCCAGCGAGGGAGACCCAGTACTTC.

The CDR3 DNA sequence: TGTGCCAGCAGCTTAGGGGGTAGAACCGATGAGCAGTTCTTC. It specifies CASSLGGRTDEQFF. The chain is built from TRBV7-2 and TRBJ2-1; D call uncertain. The germline CDR1 and CDR2 sequences are SGHTA and FQGNSA. The CDR3 sequence is 14 residues long. V was cut by 1 base and J by 8 bases, with 12 bases left in between.

This chain uses TRBV19 with TRBJ2-7, with D perhaps being TRBD1 or TRBD2 (5 bases each). Germline CDR1 reads LNHDA; CDR2 reads SQIVND (reference sequence). The CDR3 totals 15 residues. The V end was cut by 3 bases, the J end by 4 bases, with 16 bases between. The CDR3 loop is CASSMGSGRWYEQYF. CDR3 sequence (DNA): TGTGCCAGTAGTATGGGTTCAGGGAGATGGTACGAGCAGTACTTC.

The chain couples TRBV29-1 to TRBJ2-2, with D hard to call. From germline, CDR1 is SQVTM and CDR2 ANQGSEA. The germline V and J ends were trimmed by 5 bases and 2 bases, with 12 bases remaining between them. The CDR3 is made up of 14 amino acids. The CDR3 sequence is CSVLGMINTGELFF. The CDR3 DNA reads as TGCAGCGTTCTGGGGATGATAAACACCGGGGAGCTGTTTTTT.

The chain couples TRBV28 to TRBJ2-5; D possibly corresponds to TRBD1 (6 bases). V lost 6 bases and J 1 base, leaving 9 bases between the germline ends. Germline CDR1 reads MDHEN; CDR2 reads SYDVKM. This CDR3 has 13 amino acids. This chain's CDR3 is CASRRGGQETQYF. CDR3 nucleotides: TGTGCCAGCAGAAGAGGGGGCCAAGAGACCCAGTACTTC.